This is a list of T cell receptor beta chains from one sample in a study of OX40 agonist ivuxolimab in advanced cancers. The table came from immunoSEQ multiplex PCR; TCRdb's copy has only in-frame clones and leaves some out. The data show tens of thousands of clones, around 83% seen once. The material sequenced was CD4+ or CD8+ T cells sorted from blood, taken in a trial of the OX40 agonist ivuxolimab. The receptors originated from an adult with an advanced solid tumor such as melanoma, head and neck, liver or kidney cancer. Both conserved end residues are part of each CDR3.

>TRBV9
CASSGYGTGEKLFF
>TRBV27
CASSLKTNSPLHF
>TRBV5-6
CASSTIRQAGNSPLHF
>TRBV30
CAWSVNRQLGEKLFF
>TRBV11-2
CASRPIGRANTEAFF
>TRBV7-7
CASSVNRNTEAFF
>TRBV30
CACYREDRTDTQYF
>TRBV6-1
CASSSRDRANF
>TRBV30
CAWSPRGLAFTGELFF
>TRBV2
CASRSSGVYNEQFF
>TRBV29-1
CSGRSVGAGELFF
>TRBV5-1
CASSFTPGGGTEAFF
>TRBV29-1
CSVDGLANTGELFF
>TRBV30
CAWSGYSGSPDTQYF
>TRBV7-8
CGGGGANTGELFF
>TRBV5-1
CASSLGGGIVSGANVLTF
>TRBV7-6
CASSGRASGANVLTF
>TRBV5-4
CASSSPGGTSSYNEQFF
>TRBV2
CASSRIPSRDIEQYF
>TRBV14
CASTSKGRGRYEQFF
>TRBV4-2
CASSHPGGAGGSTGELFF
>TRBV5-1
CASSLAQGIQPQHF
>TRBV11-2
CASSQHFEASGNTIYF
>TRBV4-3
CASSQNRGLDGELFF
>TRBV19
CASTPSRAELGDIQYF
>TRBV18
CASSPYSREMGETQYF
>TRBV7-2
CASSWEFGRRTEAFF
>TRBV19
CASNIPPNEQFF
>TRBV5-4
CASSLPGQVETQYF
>TRBV6-5
CASSLRRSNEKLFF
>TRBV18
CASSPGSGNEKLFF
>TRBV28
CASPKATTRGSGNTIYF
>TRBV5-1
CASSFGGQGAGELFF
>TRBV27
CASSRELAGYQSGELFF
>TRBV28
CASSLGSGQKGGYTF
>TRBV4-3
CASSQVMGRTGELFF
>TRBV9
CASSGTVGQGQETQYF
>TRBV27
CASRVRNNQPQHF
>TRBV10-3
CAIRQPGQSYEQYF
>TRBV30
CASQTGGNQPQHF
>TRBV14
CASSGSLDYGYTF
>TRBV11-3
CASSTGLAEGDTQYF
>TRBV28
CASSFDIRGAEAFF
>TRBV6-6
CASSRAPTYEQYF
>TRBV7-9
CASSLGGDQPQHF
>TRBV9
CASNRYTGELFF
>TRBV7-2
CASSLEGRDYEQYF
>TRBV27
CASKPQGGGGYTF
>TRBV30
CAWRPLDYSYEQYF
>TRBV9
CASSLPNQPQHF